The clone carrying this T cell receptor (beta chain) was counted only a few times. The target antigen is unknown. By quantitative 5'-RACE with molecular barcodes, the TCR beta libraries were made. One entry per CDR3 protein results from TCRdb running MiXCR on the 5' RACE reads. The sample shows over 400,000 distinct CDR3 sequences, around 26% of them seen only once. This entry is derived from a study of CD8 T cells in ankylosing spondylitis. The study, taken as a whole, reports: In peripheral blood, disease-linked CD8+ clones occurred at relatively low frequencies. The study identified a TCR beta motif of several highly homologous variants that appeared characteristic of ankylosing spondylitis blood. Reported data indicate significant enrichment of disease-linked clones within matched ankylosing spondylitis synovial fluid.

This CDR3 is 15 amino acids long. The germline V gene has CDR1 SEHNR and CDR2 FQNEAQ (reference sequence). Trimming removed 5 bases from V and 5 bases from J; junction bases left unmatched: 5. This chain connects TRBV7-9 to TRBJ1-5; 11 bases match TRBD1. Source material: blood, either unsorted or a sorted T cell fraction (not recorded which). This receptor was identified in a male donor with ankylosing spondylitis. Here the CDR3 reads CASSRTGGEDQPQHF. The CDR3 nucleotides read TGTGCCAGCAGCCGGACAGGGGGCGAGGATCAGCCCCAGCATTTT.